Below are 18 T cell receptor beta chains sequenced from a single sample in a study of regulatory T cells in long-lasting Graves disease. Library construction for TCR beta used iRepertoire HTBI primers and Arm-PCR of CDR3 regions. One entry per CDR3 protein results from TCRdb running MiXCR on the multiplex PCR reads. Among roughly 520,000 distinct CDR3 sequences listed, around 11% were seen once. The sample's time point: newly diagnosed GD, antithyroid drugs for less than 3 months. PBMCs provided the RNA from which the TCR library was made. The data also belong to a second study, concerning T cells in Graves' hyperthyroidism and ophthalmopathy.

Sequencing used peripheral blood mononuclear cells (PBMCs), obtained at new diagnosis, from a patient treated with antithyroid drugs. The source is a woman in her twenties or thirties with Graves disease.

This clonotype was seen more than once but under ten times. The chain uses TRBV10-2 and TRBJ2-1; TRBD2 matches 8 bases. The CDR3 is 14 amino acids. CDR1 is WSHSY, CDR2 SAAADI, per germline. The V gene end was trimmed by 7 bases and the J gene end by 6 bases; junction bases not matched to a gene: 8. DNA for the CDR3: TGCGCCAGCATGCTTAGCGGGATCGGCAATGAGCAGTTCTTC. Protein product: CASMLSGIGNEQFF.

Ten or more counts support this clonotype. The J gene is TRBJ2-1, the V gene TRBV11-2, with 13 bases aligning to TRBD2. This CDR3 has 17 residues. With V trimmed by 5 bases and J by 1 base, 5 bases remained unmatched. Germline loops: CDR1 SGHAT, CDR2 FQNNGV. The CDR3, as DNA: TGTGCCAGCAGCCTTGGACTAGCGGGAGTTTCCTACAATGAGCAGTTCTTC. Translated: CASSLGLAGVSYNEQFF.

This clonotype has ten or more counts. V gene TRBV7-9 combines with J gene TRBJ1-1; TRBD1 agrees at 11 bases. V was clipped by 5 bases and J by 3 bases; unmatched bases: 8. The CDR3 consists of 16 residues. CDR1 and CDR2 from the germline V gene are SEHNR and FQNEAQ (reference sequence). CDR3 DNA: TGTGCCAGCAGCCCCGGACAGGGGGCGTTGTACACTGAAGCTTTCTTT. Its protein is CASSPGQGALYTEAFF.

In this sample, this clonotype turned up many times. The chain carries TRBV28 and TRBJ2-4; D possibly corresponds to TRBD1 (6 bases). In germline, CDR1 is MDHEN, CDR2 SYDVKM. This CDR3 has 13 residues. V lost 3 bases to trimming and J lost 8 bases, with 11 bases between them. CDR3 loop: CASSLGRGDIQYF. The CDR3 DNA reads TGTGCCAGCAGTTTGGGCAGGGGAGACATTCAGTACTTC.

This clonotype was picked up a small number of times. The chain couples TRBV7-2 to TRBJ2-7; D is possibly TRBD2 (5 bases). Germline-derived CDR1 and CDR2 are SGHTA and FQGNSA. The CDR3 has 13 residues. V was cut by 3 bases and J by 5 bases, with 11 bases left in between. CDR3 sequence reads: CASSFLGSHEQYF. CDR3 nucleotides: TGTGCCAGCAGCTTTTTAGGGAGCCACGAGCAGTACTTC.

This rearrangement joins TRBV19 to TRBJ2-5; TRBD2 aligns across 9 bases. This CDR3 spans 15 amino acids. V shed 3 bases, J shed 1 base, and the junction held 3 bases outside the gene matches. Germline CDR1 is LNHDA and CDR2 is SQIVND (reference sequence). Here the CDR3 DNA reads TGTGCCAGTAGTATGCCTAGCGGGGCCCAAGAGACCCAGTACTTC. The encoded protein is CASSMPSGAQETQYF.

This clonotype came up many times. The rearrangement uses TRBV27 and TRBJ2-7; TRBD1 might be the D (6 bases). Trimming stripped 5 bases from V and 3 bases from J, with 14 bases between. There are 14 residues in the CDR3. Germline V CDR1 and CDR2: MNHEY, SMNVEV (reference sequence). CDR3 DNA: TGTGCCAGCAGTAAGCCGGGACACTTCTACGAGCAGTACTTC. Its translation: CASSKPGHFYEQYF.

In this sample, this clonotype turned up many times. The chain joins TRBV6-1 to TRBJ2-7, with D perhaps TRBD1 or TRBD2 (5 bases each). Germline V CDR1 and CDR2: MNHNS, SASEGT. Trimming removed 4 bases from V and 4 bases from J, with 14 bases in between. CDR3 length: 14 amino acids. The CDR3 here is CASSVGDATYEQYF. The CDR3, as DNA: TGTGCCAGCAGTGTCGGGGACGCCACGTACGAGCAGTACTTC.

This clonotype has a count of ten or more. J is TRBJ2-1 and V is TRBV25-1; 7 bases are shared with TRBD1. The CDR3 is made up of 14 amino acids. The germline CDR1 and CDR2 sequences are MGHDK and SYGVNS. J was trimmed by 7 bases and V by 2 bases; bases with no gene match: 5. The CDR3 DNA follows: TGTGCCAGCAGTGAACTGGGCAGGGGGAATGAGCAGTTCTTC. Translation gives CASSELGRGNEQFF.

This clonotype appeared many times. The V and J genes are TRBV18 and TRBJ1-4, with 7 nucleotides matching TRBD1. The length of the CDR3 is 14 residues. CDR1 and CDR2 (germline): KGHSH, LQKENI. The V gene end was trimmed by 5 bases and the J gene end by 2 bases; junction bases not matched to a gene: 2. The CDR3 DNA is TGTGCCAGCTCATCGACAGGGACTAATGAAAAACTGTTTTTT. Protein: CASSSTGTNEKLFF.

Regarding this clonotype: A much larger clone lies a single base off, so this may be a read error. The chain links TRBV24-1 to TRBJ2-4; TRBD2 might be the D (5 bases). Germline CDR1 KGHDR, CDR2 SFDVKD. CDR3 size: 14 residues. The V end was cut by 2 bases, the J end by 9 bases, with 13 bases between. The CDR3 reads CATSDSRHGGIQYF. The CDR3 bases are TGTGCCACCAGTGATTCAAGACATGGAGGCATTCAGTACTTC.

This chain links TRBV29-1 with TRBJ1-2; D call uncertain. The CDR3 totals 13 residues. Trimming removed 1 base from V and 8 bases from J, with 14 bases in between. CDR1 and CDR2 from the germline V gene are SQVTM and ANQGSEA. This CDR3 is CSVEGLPLHGYTF. CDR3 DNA: TGCAGCGTTGAAGGGCTCCCGTTACACGGCTACACCTTC.

This clonotype was detected ten times or more. The rearrangement joins TRBV19 to TRBJ1-1; no firm D call. Trimming took 9 bases from V and 6 from J, leaving 11 bases between them. Germline CDR1 reads LNHDA; CDR2 reads SQIVND (reference sequence). CDR3 length: 11 amino acids. This chain's CDR3 is CASRTGPEAFF. In nucleotides, the CDR3 is TGTGCCAGCAGAACCGGTCCTGAAGCTTTCTTT.

This clonotype was seen more than once but under ten times. J is TRBJ1-1 and V is TRBV7-2, with no clear D. This CDR3 is built from 13 residues. CDR1 SGHTA and CDR2 FQGNSA come from the germline V gene. The V and J ends lost 5 bases and 9 bases respectively, with 16 bases between them. The DNA of the CDR3 is TGTGCCAGCAGCCCGGACGTGAGGAGACAAGCTTTCTTT. Translation gives CASSPDVRRQAFF.

This clonotype was detected only once. The chain carries TRBV11-2 and TRBJ1-5; maybe TRBD1 (5 bases). Germline loops: CDR1 SGHAT, CDR2 FQNNGV. The CDR3 runs 15 residues. Trimming removed 5 bases at V and 8 bases at J, with 19 bases between. This chain's CDR3 is CASSAGPGEPEPQHF. For the CDR3, the DNA is TGTGCCAGCAGCGCCGGTCCGGGGGAGCCGGAGCCCCAGCATTTT.

This clonotype appeared many times. This chain uses TRBV29-1 with TRBJ2-3; 9 positions agree with TRBD1. This CDR3 region has 12 residues. Germline lookup yields CDR1 SQVTM and CDR2 ANQGSEA. V shed 7 bases, J shed 4 bases, and the junction held 3 bases outside the gene matches. Here the CDR3 reads CSADRGADTQYF. CDR3 DNA: TGCAGCGCGGACAGGGGTGCAGATACGCAGTATTTT.

As for this clonotype: A read error may explain this, as a much larger clone is one base away. The chain has TRBV30 and TRBJ2-1; TRBD2 might be the D (5 bases). The V and J ends lost 4 bases and 8 bases respectively, with 9 bases between them. Germline loops: CDR1 GTSNPN, CDR2 SVGIG (reference sequence). The CDR3 covers 11 residues. CDR3 loop: CAWTWRDEQFF. Here the CDR3 DNA reads TGTGCCTGGACATGGCGGGATGAGCAGTTCTTC. The full variable domain, with the rest looked up from reference TRBV30 and TRBJ2-1, is SQTIHQWPATLVQPVGSPLSLECTVEGTSNPNLYWYRQAAGRGLQLLFYSVGIGQISSEVPQNLSASRPQDRQFILSSKKLLLSDSGFYLCAWTWRDEQFFGPGTRLTVL.

This rearrangement joins TRBV6-2 or TRBV6-3 to TRBJ1-4; D uncertain. This CDR3 has 15 amino acids. Germline V CDR1 and CDR2: MNHEY, SVGEGT. V was trimmed by 5 bases and J by 3 bases, leaving 13 bases between them. The CDR3: CASSEDVGANEKLFF. The CDR3 bases are TGTGCCAGCAGTGAAGACGTCGGAGCTAATGAAAAACTGTTTTTT.